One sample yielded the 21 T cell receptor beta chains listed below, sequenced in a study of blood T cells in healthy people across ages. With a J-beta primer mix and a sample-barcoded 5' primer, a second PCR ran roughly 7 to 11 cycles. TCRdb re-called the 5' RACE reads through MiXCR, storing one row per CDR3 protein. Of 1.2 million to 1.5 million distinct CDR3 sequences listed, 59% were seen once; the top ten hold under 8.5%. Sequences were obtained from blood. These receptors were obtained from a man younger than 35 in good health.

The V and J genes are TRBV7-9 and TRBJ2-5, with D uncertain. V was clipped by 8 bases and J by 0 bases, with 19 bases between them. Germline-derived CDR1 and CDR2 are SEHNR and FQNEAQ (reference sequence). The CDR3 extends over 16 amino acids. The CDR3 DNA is TGTGCCAGCCTCTCCCCGTCCAACCCGTACCAAGAGACCCAGTACTTC. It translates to CASLSPSNPYQETQYF.

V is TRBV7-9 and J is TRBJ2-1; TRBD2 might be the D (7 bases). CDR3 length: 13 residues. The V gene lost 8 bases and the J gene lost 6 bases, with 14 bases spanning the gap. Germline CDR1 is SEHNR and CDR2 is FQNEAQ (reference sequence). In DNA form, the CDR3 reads TGTGCCAGCTGGGGGGGCCTTGCCAATGAGCAGTTCTTC. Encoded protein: CASWGGLANEQFF.

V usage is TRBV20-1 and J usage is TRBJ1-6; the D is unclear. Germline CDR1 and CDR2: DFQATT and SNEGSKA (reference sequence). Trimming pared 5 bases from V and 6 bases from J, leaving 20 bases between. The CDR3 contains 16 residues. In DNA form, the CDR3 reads TGCAGTGCTCAAATTATATCGGTGGCAGTTAATTCACCCCTCCACTTT. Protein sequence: CSAQIISVAVNSPLHF.

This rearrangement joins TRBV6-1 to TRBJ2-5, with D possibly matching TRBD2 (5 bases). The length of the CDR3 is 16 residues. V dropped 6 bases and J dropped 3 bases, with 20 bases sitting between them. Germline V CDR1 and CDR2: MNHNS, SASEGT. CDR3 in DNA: TGTGCCAGCAGACACTCAACCGGGATCTTCGAAGAGACCCAGTACTTC. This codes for CASRHSTGIFEETQYF.

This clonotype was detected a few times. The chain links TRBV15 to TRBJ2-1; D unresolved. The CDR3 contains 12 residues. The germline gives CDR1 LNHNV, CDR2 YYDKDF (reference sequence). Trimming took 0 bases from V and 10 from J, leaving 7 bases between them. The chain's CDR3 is CATSRDPNEQFF. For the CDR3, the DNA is TGTGCCACCAGCAGAGATCCCAACGAGCAGTTCTTC.

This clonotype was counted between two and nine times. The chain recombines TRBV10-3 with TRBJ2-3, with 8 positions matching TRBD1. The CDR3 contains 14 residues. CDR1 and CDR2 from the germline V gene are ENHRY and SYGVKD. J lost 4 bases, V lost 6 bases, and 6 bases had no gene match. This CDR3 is CAIRPGQGPDTQYF. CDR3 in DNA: TGTGCCATCAGGCCTGGACAGGGTCCAGATACGCAGTATTTT.

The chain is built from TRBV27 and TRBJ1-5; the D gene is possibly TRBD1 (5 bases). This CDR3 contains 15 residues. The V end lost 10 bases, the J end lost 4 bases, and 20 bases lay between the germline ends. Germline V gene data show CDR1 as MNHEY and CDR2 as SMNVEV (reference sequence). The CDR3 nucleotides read TGTGCCACTGCGACAGACACTAGCGGGAATCAGCCCCAGCATTTT. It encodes CATATDTSGNQPQHF.

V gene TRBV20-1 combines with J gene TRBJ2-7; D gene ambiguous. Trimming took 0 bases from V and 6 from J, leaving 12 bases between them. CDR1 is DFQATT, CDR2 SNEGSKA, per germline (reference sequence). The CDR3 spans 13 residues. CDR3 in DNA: TGCAGTGCTAGAGATCCCCCAAATGGCGAGCAGTACTTC. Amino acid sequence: CSARDPPNGEQYF.

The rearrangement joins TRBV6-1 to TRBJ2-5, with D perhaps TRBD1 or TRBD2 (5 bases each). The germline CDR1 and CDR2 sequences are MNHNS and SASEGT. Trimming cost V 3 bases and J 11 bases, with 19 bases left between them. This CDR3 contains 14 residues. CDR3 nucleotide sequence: TGTGCCAGCAGTGATGGTGTAGGGACCAATGAGCAGTACTTC. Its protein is CASSDGVGTNEQYF.

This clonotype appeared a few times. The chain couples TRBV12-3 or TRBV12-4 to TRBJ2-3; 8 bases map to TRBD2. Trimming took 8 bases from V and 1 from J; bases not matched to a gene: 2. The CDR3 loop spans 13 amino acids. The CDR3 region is CASLSGGTDTQYF. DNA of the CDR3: TGTGCCAGCCTTAGCGGGGGCACAGATACGCAGTATTTT.

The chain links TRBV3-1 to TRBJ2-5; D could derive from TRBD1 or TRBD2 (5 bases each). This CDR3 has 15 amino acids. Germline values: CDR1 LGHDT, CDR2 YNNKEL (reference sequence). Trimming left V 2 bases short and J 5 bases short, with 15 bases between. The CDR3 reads CASSQRRLAGETQYF. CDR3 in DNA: TGTGCCAGCAGCCAAAGAAGGCTAGCAGGGGAGACCCAGTACTTC.

CDR3 sequence (DNA): TGCAGTAGGTTACAAGGGACTGAAGCTTTCTTT. It translates to CSRLQGTEAFF. V is TRBV20-1 and J is TRBJ1-1; D is unclear. From germline, CDR1 is DFQATT and CDR2 SNEGSKA (reference sequence). The CDR3 has 11 residues. V was cut by 8 bases and J by 5 bases, with 12 bases left in between.

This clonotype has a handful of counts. The CDR3 DNA reads TGTGCCTGGAGTGCGGGGCTAGCGGACGAGCAGTACTTC. Its translation: CAWSAGLADEQYF. The chain couples TRBV30 to TRBJ2-7; 7 bases line up with TRBD2. Trimming cost V 1 base and J 5 bases; bases outside gene matches: 5. Germline V gene lookup returns CDR1 GTSNPN and CDR2 SVGIG (reference sequence). The CDR3 is made up of 13 amino acids.

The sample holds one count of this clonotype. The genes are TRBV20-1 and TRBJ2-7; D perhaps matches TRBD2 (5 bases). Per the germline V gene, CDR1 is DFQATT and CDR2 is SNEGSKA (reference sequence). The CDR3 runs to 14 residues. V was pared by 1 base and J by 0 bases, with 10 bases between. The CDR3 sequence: CSARVPGFSYEQYF. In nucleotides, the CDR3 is TGCAGTGCTAGAGTTCCGGGATTCTCCTACGAGCAGTACTTC.

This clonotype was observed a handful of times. CDR3 bases: TGTGCCAGCAGCCAAGTCGGTGTAAGCTCTGGGGCCAACGTCCTGACTTTC. The encoded protein is CASSQVGVSSGANVLTF. This sequence joins TRBV4-2 and TRBJ2-6, with D unclear. The CDR3 is 17 residues long. The germline V gene has CDR1 LGHNA and CDR2 YNFKEQ. The V gene lost 1 base and the J gene lost 0 bases, with 10 bases spanning the gap.

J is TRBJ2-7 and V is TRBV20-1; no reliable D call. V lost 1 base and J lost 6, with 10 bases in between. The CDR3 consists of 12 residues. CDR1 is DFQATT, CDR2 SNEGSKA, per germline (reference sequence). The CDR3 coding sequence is TGCAGTGCTAGAGTGTGGGATCGCGAGCAGTACTTC. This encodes CSARVWDREQYF.

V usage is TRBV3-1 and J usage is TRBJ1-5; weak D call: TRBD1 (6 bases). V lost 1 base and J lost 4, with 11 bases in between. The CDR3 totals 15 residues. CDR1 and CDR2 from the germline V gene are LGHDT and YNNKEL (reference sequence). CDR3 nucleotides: TGTGCCAGCAGCCAAGGAGGGGGGTTGAATCAGCCCCAGCATTTT. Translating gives CASSQGGGLNQPQHF.

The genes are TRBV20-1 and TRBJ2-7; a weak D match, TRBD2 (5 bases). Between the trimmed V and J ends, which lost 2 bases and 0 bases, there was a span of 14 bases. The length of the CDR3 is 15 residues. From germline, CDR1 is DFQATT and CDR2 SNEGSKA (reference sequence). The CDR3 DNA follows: TGCAGTGCTAGACTCGGACCTGGGAGCTCCTACGAGCAGTACTTC. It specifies CSARLGPGSSYEQYF.

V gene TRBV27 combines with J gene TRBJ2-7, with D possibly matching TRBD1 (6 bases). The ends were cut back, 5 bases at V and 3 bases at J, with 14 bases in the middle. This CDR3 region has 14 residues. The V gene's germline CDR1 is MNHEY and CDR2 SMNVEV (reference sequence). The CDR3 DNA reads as TGTGCCAGCAGTGTAGGCCTACAGGGCTACGAGCAGTACTTC. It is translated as CASSVGLQGYEQYF.

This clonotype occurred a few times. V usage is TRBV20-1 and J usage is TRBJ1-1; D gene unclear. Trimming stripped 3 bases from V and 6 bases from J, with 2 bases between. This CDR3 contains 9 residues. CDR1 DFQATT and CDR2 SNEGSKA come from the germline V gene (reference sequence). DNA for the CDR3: TGCAGTGCTAGTTCTGAAGCTTTCTTT. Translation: CSASSEAFF.

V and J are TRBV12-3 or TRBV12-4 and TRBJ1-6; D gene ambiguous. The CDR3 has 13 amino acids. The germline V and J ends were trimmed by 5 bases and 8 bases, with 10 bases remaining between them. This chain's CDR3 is CASSPGPDSPLHF. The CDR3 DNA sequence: TGTGCCAGCAGTCCCGGGCCGGATTCACCCCTCCACTTT.